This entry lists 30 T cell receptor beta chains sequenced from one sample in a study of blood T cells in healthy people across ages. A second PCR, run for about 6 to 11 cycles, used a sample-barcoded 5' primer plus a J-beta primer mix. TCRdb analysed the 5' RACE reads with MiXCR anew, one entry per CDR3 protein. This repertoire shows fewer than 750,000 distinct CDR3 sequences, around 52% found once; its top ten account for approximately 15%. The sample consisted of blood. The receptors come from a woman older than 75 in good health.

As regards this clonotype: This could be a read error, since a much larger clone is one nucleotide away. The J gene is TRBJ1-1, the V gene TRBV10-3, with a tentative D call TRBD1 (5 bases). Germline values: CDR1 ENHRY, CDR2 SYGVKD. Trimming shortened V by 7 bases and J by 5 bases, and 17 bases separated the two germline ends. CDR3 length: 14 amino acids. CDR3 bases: TGTGCCATCAACCCCGGGACTAAGGGGACTGAAGCTTTCTTT. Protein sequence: CAINPGTKGTEAFF.

The DNA for the CDR3 is TGCGCCAGCAGCCCCACTCAGGTCAGCACAACACCGACAGATACGCAGTATTTT. It encodes CASSPTQVSTTPTDTQYF. This chain joins TRBV4-3 and TRBJ2-3; D remains unclear. Trimming removed 4 bases from V and 3 bases from J, with 23 bases in between. The CDR3 has 18 residues. The germline V gene has CDR1 LGHNA and CDR2 YSLEER.

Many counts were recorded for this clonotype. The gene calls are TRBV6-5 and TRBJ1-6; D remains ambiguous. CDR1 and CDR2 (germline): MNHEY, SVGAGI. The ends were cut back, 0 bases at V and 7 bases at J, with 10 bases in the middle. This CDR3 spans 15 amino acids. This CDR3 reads CASSYSQFINSPLHF. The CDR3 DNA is TGTGCCAGCAGTTACTCACAGTTTATCAATTCACCCCTCCACTTT.

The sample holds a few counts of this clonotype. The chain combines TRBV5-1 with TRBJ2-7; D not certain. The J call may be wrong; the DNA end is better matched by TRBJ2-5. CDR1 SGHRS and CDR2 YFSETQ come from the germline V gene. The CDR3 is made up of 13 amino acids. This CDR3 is CASSADAEETQYF. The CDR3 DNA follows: TGCGCCAGCAGTGCAGACGCGGAGGAGACCCAGTACTTC.

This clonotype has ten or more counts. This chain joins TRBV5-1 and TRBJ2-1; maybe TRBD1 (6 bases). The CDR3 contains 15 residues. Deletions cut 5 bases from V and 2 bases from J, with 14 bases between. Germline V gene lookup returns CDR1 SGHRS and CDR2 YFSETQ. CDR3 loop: CASSRGGDAYNEQFF. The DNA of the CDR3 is TGCGCCAGCAGTCGAGGGGGTGATGCCTACAATGAGCAGTTCTTC.

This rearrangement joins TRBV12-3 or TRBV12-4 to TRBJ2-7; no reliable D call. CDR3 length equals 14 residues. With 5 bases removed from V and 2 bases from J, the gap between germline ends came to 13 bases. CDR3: CASSPLSETYEQYF. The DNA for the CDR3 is TGTGCCAGCAGTCCTCTTAGTGAGACCTACGAGCAGTACTTC.

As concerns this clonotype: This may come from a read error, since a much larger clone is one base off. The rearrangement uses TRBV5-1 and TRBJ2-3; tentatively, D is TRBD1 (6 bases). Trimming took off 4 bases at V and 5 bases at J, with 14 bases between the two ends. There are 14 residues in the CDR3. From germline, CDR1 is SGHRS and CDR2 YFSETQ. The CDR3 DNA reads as TGCGCCAGCAGCGTGGCCTGGGGACAAGATACGCAGTATTTT. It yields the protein CASSVAWGQDTQYF.

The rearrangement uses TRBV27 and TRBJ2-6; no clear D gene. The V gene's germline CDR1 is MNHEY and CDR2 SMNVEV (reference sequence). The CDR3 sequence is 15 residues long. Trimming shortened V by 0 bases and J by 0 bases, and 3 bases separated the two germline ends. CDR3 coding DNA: TGTGCCAGCAGTTTATCTTACTCTGGGGCCAACGTCCTGACTTTC. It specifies CASSLSYSGANVLTF.

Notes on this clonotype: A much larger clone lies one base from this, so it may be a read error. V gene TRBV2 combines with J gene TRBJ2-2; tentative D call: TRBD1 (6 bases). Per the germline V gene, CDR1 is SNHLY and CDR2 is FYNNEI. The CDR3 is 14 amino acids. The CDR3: CASQGQWNAGELFF. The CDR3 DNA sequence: TGTGCCAGCCAAGGACAGTGGAACGCCGGGGAGCTGTTTTTT.

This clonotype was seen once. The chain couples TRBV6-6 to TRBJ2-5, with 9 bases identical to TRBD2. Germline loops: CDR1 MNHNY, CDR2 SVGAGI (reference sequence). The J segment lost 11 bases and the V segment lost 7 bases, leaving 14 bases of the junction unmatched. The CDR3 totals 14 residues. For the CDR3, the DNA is TGTGCCAGCATTAATAGCGGGGGTCGCGATGAGCAGTACTTC. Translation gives CASINSGGRDEQYF.

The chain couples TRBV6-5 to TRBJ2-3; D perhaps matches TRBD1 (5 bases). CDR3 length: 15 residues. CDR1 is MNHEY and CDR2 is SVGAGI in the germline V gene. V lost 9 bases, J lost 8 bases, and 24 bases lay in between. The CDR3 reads CASCSNRNLMGTQYF. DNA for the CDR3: TGTGCCAGTTGTAGTAACAGGAACCTAATGGGTACGCAGTATTTT.

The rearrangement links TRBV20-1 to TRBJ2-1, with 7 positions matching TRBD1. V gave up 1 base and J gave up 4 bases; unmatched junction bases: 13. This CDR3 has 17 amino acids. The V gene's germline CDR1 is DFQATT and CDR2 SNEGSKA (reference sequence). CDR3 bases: TGCAGTGCTAGAGGGTGGACCGGGACAGAAGGATACAATGAGCAGTTCTTC. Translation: CSARGWTGTEGYNEQFF.

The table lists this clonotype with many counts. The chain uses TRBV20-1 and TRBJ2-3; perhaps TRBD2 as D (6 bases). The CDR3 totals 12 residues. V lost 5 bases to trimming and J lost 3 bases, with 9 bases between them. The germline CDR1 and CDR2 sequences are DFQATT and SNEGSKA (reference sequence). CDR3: CSAVGRTDTQYF. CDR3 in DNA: TGCAGTGCTGTAGGGAGGACAGATACGCAGTATTTT.

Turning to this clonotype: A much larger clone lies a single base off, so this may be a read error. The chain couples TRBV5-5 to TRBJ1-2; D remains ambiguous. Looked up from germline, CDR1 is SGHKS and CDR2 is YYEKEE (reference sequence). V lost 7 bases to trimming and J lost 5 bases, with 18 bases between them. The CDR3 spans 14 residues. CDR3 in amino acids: CASGTDPDWYGYTF. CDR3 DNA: TGTGCCAGCGGCACCGACCCGGATTGGTATGGCTACACCTTC.

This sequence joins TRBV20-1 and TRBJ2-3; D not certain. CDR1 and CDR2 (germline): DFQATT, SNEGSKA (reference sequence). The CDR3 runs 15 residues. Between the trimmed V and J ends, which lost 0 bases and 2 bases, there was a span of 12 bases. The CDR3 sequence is CSARDRRQYTDTQYF. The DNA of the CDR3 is TGCAGTGCTAGAGACCGGCGGCAGTACACAGATACGCAGTATTTT.

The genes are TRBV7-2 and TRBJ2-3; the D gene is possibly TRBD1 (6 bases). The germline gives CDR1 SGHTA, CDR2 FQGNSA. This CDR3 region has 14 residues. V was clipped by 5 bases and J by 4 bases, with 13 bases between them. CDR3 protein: CASSQARTADTQYF. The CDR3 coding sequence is TGTGCCAGCAGCCAAGCCAGGACAGCAGATACGCAGTATTTT. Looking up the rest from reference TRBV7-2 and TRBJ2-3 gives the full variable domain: GAGVSQSPSNKVTEKGKDVELRCDPISGHTALYWYRQSLGQGLEFLIYFQGNSAPDKSGLPSDRFSAERTGGSVSTLTIQRTQQEDSAVYLCASSQARTADTQYFGPGTRLTVL.

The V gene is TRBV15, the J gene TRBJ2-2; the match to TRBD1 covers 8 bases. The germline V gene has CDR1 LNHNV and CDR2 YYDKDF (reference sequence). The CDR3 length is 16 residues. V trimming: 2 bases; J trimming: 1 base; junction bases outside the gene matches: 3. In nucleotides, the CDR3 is TGTGCCACCAGCAGATGGACAGGGCGGAACACCGGGGAGCTGTTTTTT. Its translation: CATSRWTGRNTGELFF.

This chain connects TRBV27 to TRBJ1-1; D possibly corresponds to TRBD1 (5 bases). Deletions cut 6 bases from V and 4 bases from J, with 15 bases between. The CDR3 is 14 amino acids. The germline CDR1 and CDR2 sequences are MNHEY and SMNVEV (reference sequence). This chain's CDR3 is CASSVLGDVTEAFF. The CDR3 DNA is TGTGCCAGCAGCGTGTTGGGGGATGTCACTGAAGCTTTCTTT.

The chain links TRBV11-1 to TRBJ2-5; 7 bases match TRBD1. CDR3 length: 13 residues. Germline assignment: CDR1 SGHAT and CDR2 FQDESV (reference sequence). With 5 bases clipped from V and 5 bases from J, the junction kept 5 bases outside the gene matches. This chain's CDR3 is CASSPTGSETQYF. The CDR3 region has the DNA TGTGCCAGCAGCCCGACAGGGTCGGAGACCCAGTACTTC.

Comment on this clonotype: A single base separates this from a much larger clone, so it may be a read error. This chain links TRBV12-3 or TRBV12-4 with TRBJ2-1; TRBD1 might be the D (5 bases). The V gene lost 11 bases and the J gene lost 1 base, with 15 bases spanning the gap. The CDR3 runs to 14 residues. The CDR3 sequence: CAGSKGRSYNEQFF. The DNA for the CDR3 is TGTGCCGGCTCTAAGGGGCGGTCCTACAATGAGCAGTTCTTC.

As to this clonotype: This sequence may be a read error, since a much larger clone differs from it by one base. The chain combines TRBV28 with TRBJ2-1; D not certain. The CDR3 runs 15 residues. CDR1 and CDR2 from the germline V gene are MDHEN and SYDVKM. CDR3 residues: CASSSIGVSGNGQFF. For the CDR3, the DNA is TGTGCCAGCAGTTCAATTGGGGTCTCTGGCAATGGGCAGTTCTTC.

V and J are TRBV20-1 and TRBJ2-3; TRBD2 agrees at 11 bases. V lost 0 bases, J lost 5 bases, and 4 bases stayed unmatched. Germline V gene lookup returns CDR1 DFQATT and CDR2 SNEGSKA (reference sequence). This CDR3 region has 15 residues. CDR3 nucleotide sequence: TGCAGTGCTAGAGATCGGCTAGCGGGGGGAGATACGCAGTATTTT. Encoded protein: CSARDRLAGGDTQYF.

Written as DNA, the CDR3 is TGCAGCGCTGCGCGCCGACAGGAAAGGGATGAGCAGTTCTTC. This sequence encodes CSAARRQERDEQFF. This chain uses TRBV29-1 with TRBJ2-1; possibly TRBD1 for D (6 bases). V lost 7 bases and J lost 8, with 21 bases in between. CDR1 is SQVTM, CDR2 ANQGSEA, per germline. This CDR3 has 14 residues.

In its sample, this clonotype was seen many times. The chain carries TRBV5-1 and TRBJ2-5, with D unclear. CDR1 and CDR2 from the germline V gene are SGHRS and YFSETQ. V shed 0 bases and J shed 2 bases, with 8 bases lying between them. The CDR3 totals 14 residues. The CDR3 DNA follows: TGCGCCAGCAGCTTGGGACCGACGCAAGAGACCCAGTACTTC. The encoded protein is CASSLGPTQETQYF.

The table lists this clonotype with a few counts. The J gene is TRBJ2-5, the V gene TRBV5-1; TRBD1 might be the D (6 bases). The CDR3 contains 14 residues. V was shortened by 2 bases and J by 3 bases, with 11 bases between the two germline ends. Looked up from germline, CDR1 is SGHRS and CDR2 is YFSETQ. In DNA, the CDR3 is TGCGCCAGCAGCTTAAGGAACAGGGAAGAGACCCAGTACTTC. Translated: CASSLRNREETQYF.

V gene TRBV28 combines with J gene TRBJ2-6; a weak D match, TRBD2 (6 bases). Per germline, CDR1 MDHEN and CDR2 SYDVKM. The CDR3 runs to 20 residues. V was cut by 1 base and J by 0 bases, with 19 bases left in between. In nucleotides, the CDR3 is TGTGCCAGCAGTTTATATGTTAGGCGGGGACGGATCTCTGGGGCCAACGTCCTGACTTTC. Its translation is CASSLYVRRGRISGANVLTF. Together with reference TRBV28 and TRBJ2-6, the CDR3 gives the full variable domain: DVKVTQSSRYLVKRTGEKVFLECVQDMDHENMFWYRQDPGLGLRLIYFSYDVKMKEKGDIPEGYSVSREKKERFSLILESASTNQTSMYLCASSLYVRRGRISGANVLTFGAGSRLTVL.

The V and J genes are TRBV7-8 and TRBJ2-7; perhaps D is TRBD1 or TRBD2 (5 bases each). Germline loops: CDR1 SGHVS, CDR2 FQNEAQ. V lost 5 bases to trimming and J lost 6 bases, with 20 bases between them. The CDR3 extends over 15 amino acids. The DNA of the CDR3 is TGTGCCAGCAGCCCGGGACGTCTCGTGAGGTCCGAGCAGTACTTC. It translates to CASSPGRLVRSEQYF. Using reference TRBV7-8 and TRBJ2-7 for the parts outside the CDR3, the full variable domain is GAGVSQSPRYKVAKRGQDVALRCDPISGHVSLFWYQQALGQGPEFLTYFQNEAQLDKSGLPSDRFFAERPEGSVSTLKIQRTQQEDSAVYLCASSPGRLVRSEQYFGPGTRLTVT.

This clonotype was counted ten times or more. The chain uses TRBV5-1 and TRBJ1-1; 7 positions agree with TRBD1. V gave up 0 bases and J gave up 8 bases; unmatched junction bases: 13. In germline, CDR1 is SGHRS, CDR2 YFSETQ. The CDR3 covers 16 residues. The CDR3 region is CASSLGMGQRRAEAFF. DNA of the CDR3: TGCGCCAGCAGCTTGGGAATGGGACAGAGGAGGGCCGAAGCTTTCTTT.

The CDR3: CSVGRESTGELFF. DNA for the CDR3: TGCAGCGTTGGACGGGAGTCCACCGGGGAGCTGTTTTTT. This chain connects TRBV29-1 to TRBJ2-2; a possible D gene is TRBD2 (6 bases). Per germline, CDR1 SQVTM and CDR2 ANQGSEA. The CDR3 sequence is 13 residues long. The V end was cut by 4 bases, the J end by 4 bases, with 10 bases between.

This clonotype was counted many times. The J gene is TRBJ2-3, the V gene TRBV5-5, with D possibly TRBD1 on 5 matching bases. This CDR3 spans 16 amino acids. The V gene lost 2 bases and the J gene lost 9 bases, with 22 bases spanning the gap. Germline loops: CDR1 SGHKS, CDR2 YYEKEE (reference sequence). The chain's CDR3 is CASSFTQPRDLGTQYF. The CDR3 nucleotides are TGTGCCAGCAGCTTTACCCAGCCCAGGGATTTAGGAACGCAGTATTTT.